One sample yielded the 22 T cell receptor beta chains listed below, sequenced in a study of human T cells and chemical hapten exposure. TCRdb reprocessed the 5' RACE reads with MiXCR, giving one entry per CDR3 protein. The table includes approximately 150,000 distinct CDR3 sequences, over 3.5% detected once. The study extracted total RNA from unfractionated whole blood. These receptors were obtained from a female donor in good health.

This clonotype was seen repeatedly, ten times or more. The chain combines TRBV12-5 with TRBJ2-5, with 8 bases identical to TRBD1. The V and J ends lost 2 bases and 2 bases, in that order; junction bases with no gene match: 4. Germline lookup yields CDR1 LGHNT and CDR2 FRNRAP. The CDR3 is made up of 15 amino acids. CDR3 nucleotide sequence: TGTGCTAGTGGTTTGATGACAGGGGCACAAGAGACCCAGTACTTC. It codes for CASGLMTGAQETQYF.

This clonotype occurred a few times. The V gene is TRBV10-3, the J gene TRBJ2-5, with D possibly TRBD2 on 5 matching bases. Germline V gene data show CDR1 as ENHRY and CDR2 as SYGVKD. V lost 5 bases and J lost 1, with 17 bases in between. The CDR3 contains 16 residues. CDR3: CAISSGNLASQETQYF. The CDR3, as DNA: TGTGCCATCAGTTCCGGGAACCTGGCCTCCCAAGAGACCCAGTACTTC.

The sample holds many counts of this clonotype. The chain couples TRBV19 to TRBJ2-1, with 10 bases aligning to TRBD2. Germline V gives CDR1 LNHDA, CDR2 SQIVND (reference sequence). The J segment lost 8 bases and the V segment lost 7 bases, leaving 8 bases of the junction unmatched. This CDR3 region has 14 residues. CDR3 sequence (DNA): TGTGCCAGTATGAGCGGGGGGGCCTTTGATGAGCAGTTCTTC. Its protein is CASMSGGAFDEQFF.

Here the CDR3 DNA reads TGTGCCAGCAGCCAAGCATCACGGGGCGGGGACACTGAAGCTTTCTTT. The encoded protein is CASSQASRGGDTEAFF. The chain uses TRBV4-2 and TRBJ1-1, with D possibly being TRBD1 (5 bases). Per the germline V gene, CDR1 is LGHNA and CDR2 is YNFKEQ. The CDR3 consists of 16 residues. V lost 1 base and J 3 bases, leaving 15 bases between the germline ends.

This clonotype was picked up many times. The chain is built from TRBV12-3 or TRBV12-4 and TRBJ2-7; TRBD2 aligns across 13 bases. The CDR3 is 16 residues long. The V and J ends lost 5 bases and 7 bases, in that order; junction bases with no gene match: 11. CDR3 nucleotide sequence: TGTGCCAGCAGTCCCCGGACTAGCGGGGGTCGGGGGGAGCAGTACTTC. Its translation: CASSPRTSGGRGEQYF.

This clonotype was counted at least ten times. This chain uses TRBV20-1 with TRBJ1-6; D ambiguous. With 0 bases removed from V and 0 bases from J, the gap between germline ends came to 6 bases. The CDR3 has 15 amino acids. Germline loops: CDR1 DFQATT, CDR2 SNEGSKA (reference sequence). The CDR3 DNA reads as TGCAGTGCTAGAGATCATAACTCCTATAATTCACCCCTCCACTTT. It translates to CSARDHNSYNSPLHF.

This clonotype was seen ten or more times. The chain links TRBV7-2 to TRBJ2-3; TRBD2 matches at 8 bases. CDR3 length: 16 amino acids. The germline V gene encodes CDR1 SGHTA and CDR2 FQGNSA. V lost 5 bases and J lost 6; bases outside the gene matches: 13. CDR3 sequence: CASSLTSGTGGDTQYF. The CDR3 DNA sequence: TGTGCCAGCAGCCTAACCAGCGGAACGGGAGGGGATACGCAGTATTTT.

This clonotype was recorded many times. CDR3 loop: CASSRRGQETNQPQHF. Written as DNA, the CDR3 is TGTGCCAGTAGTAGGCGCGGACAGGAGACTAATCAGCCCCAGCATTTT. The rearrangement uses TRBV19 and TRBJ1-5; 7 bases fit TRBD1. The CDR3 spans 16 residues. The germline gives CDR1 LNHDA, CDR2 SQIVND (reference sequence). The V segment lost 4 bases and the J segment 4 bases; nucleotides outside the gene matches: 10.

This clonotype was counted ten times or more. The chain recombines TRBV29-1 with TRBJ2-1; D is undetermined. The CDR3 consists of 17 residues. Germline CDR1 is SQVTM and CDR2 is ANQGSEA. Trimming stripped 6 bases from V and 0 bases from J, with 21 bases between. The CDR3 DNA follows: TGCAGCGTCGTAAAAACTCTCTCCTCCTACTCCTACAATGAGCAGTTCTTC. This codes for CSVVKTLSSYSYNEQFF.

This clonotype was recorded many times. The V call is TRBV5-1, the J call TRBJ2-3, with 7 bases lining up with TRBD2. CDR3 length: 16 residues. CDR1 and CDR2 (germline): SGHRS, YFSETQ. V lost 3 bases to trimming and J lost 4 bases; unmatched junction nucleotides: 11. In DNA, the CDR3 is TGCGCCAGCAGCTCTCAGGGCGGGGGAGGCGCAGATACGCAGTATTTT. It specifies CASSSQGGGGADTQYF. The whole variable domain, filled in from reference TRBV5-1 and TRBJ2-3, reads KAGVTQTPRYLIKTRGQQVTLSCSPISGHRSVSWYQQTPGQGLQFLFEYFSETQRNKGNFPGRFSGRQFSNSRSEMNVSTLELGDSALYLCASSSQGGGGADTQYFGPGTRLTVL.

CDR3 in DNA: TGTGCCAGCAGCTTAAGCCGGGCTAGCGGGGGGGCCCCAAGGACCTACGAGCAGTACTTC. Its translation: CASSLSRASGGAPRTYEQYF. The V gene is TRBV13, the J gene TRBJ2-7, with 12 bases matching TRBD2. J lost 2 bases, V lost 2 bases, and 16 bases had no gene match. The CDR3 covers 20 residues. Germline V gene lookup returns CDR1 PRHDT and CDR2 FYEKMQ (reference sequence).

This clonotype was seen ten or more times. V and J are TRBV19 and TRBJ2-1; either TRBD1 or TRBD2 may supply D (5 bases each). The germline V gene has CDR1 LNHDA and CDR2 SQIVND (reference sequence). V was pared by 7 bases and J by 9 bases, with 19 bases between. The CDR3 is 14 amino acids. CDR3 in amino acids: CASNALERGVEQFF. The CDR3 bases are TGTGCCAGTAACGCCCTCGAAAGAGGGGTTGAGCAGTTCTTC.

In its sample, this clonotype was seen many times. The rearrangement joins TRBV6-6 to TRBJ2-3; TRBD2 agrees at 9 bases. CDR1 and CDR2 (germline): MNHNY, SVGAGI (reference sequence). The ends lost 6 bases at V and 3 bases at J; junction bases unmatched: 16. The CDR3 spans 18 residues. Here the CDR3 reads CASRPPPDSGGQTDTQYF. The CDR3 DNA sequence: TGTGCCAGCAGACCGCCCCCCGATAGCGGGGGACAGACAGATACGCAGTATTTT.

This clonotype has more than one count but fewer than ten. The CDR3 DNA sequence: TGTGCCAGCAGTTACCGGACCGGGACAGGGCCCTCCGGTACTGAAGCTTTCTTT. Amino acid sequence: CASSYRTGTGPSGTEAFF. This chain joins TRBV6-2 or TRBV6-3 and TRBJ1-1; 9 bases map to TRBD1. CDR3 length: 18 residues. The ends lost 2 bases at V and 5 bases at J; junction bases unmatched: 15. Per germline, CDR1 MNHEY and CDR2 SVGEGT.

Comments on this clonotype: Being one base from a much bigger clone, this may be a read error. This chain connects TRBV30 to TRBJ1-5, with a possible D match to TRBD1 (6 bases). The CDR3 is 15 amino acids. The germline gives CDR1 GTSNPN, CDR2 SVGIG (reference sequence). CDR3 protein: CAWRLQQGSGQPQNF. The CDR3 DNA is TGTGCCTGGAGACTCCAACAGGGCTCCGGTCAGCCCCAGAATTTT.

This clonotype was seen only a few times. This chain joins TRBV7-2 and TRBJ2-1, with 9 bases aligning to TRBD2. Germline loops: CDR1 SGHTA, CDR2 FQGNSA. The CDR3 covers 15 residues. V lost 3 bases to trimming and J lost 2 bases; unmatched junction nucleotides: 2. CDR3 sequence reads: CASSFQRGAYNEQFF. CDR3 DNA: TGTGCCAGCAGCTTCCAGCGGGGGGCCTACAATGAGCAGTTCTTC.

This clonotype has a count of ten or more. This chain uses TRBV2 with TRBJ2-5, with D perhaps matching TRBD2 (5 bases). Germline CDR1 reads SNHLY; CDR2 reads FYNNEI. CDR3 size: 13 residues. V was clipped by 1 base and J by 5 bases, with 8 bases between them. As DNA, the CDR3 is TGTGCCAGCAGTGAAGTTCAGCGGGAGACCCAGTACTTC. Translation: CASSEVQRETQYF.

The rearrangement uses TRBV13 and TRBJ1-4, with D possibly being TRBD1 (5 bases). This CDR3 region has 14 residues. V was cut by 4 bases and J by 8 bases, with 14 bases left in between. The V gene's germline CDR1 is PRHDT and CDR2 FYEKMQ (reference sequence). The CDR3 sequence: CASSSQETREKLFF. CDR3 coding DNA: TGTGCCAGCAGCTCACAGGAAACGAGGGAAAAACTGTTTTTT.

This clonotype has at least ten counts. The CDR3 DNA reads as TGTGCCAGCAGCTTAAGGGCCGCGGGGAACATTCAGTACTTC. This codes for CASSLRAAGNIQYF. The chain links TRBV7-8 to TRBJ2-4, with a tentative D call TRBD2 (6 bases). The CDR3 is made up of 14 amino acids. CDR1 is SGHVS and CDR2 is FQNEAQ in the germline V gene. The V and J ends lost 2 bases and 7 bases respectively, with 12 bases between them.

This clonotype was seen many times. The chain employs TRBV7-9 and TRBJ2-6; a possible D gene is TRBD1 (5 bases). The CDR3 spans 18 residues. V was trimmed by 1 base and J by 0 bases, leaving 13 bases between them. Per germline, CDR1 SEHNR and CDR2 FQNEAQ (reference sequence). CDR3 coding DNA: TGTGCCAGCAGCTTAGAGTGGGGCAGACACTCTGGGGCCAACGTCCTGACTTTC. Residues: CASSLEWGRHSGANVLTF.

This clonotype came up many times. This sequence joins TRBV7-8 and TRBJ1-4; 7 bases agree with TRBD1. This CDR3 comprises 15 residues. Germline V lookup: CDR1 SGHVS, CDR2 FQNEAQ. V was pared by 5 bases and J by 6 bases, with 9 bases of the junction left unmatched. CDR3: CASSVLQGIDEKLFF. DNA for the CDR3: TGTGCCAGCAGCGTCTTACAGGGGATCGATGAAAAACTGTTTTTT.

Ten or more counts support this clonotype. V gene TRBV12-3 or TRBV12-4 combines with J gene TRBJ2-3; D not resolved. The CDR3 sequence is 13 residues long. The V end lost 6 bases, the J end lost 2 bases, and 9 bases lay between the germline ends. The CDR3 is CASSLGFTDTQYF. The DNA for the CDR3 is TGTGCCAGCAGCCTGGGCTTCACAGATACGCAGTATTTT.